This T cell receptor beta chain comes out of a study of blood T cell repertoires in COVID-19. The table lists this clone with a count of one. This study enrolled people aged about 18 to 90 from 24 US geographic areas. Researchers sorted participants into cohorts using their self-reported clinical history. Germline V gives CDR1 SGHTA, CDR2 FQGNSA. There are 14 residues in the CDR3. After removal of 6 bases from V and 1 base from J, the junction contained 3 bases not matched to a gene. Some clones are missing from TCRdb's copy, which holds only in-frame ones; the method was immunoSEQ multiplex PCR. In the table there are under 200,000 clones, 80% of which are singletons.

Specimen: PBMCs or T cells enriched from blood (not recorded which). V and J are TRBV7-2 and TRBJ2-3, with 8 bases fitting TRBD1. The origin of this receptor is a woman aged 60 to 75 who had recovered from COVID-19. The CDR3 region is CASREGQGTDTQYF. As DNA, the CDR3 is TGTGCCAGCAGAGAGGGACAGGGCACAGATACGCAGTATTTT.